This T cell receptor beta chain stems from a study of PD-1 blockade in classical Hodgkin lymphoma. Sequenced by immunoSEQ multiplex PCR; TCRdb stores in-frame clones only, minus some. The data contain 20,000 to 30,000 clones, around 80% of them singletons. With 5 bases removed from V and 5 bases from J, the gap between germline ends came to 13 bases. Germline V gene lookup returns CDR1 SGHAT and CDR2 FQNNGV. This CDR3 comprises 15 residues. Every patient relapsed after autologous stem cell transplantation, and brentuximab vedotin exposure varied. The TCR comes from a human donor with classical Hodgkin lymphoma. The gene calls are TRBV11-2 and TRBJ1-6, with D possibly TRBD1 on 6 matching bases. Sequencing used peripheral blood mononuclear cells (PBMCs), obtained before the second cycle of nivolumab. CDR3 sequence (DNA): TGTGCCAGCAGCGGCGGGACACACGATAATTCACCCCTCCACTTT. Its translation: CASSGGTHDNSPLHF.